The 15 T cell receptor beta chains presented below share a single source sample, sequenced in a study of blood T cell repertoires in COVID-19. Sequencing was performed with immunoSEQ multiplex PCR; in TCRdb, only in-frame clones are kept and a portion is missing. The table lists a few hundred thousand clones, approximately 88% of them singletons. The specimen was peripheral blood. These receptors all stem from a man aged 35-49 years with acute or convalescent COVID-19.

The chain employs TRBV27 and TRBJ2-5, with 8 positions matching TRBD2. This CDR3 spans 14 amino acids. Per the germline V gene, CDR1 is MNHEY and CDR2 is SMNVEV (reference sequence). V dropped 10 bases and J dropped 5; count of bases not matched to a gene: 12. The CDR3 DNA reads TGTGCCACTGCAGCGGGGGCTGATCGGGAGACCCAGTACTTC. It specifies CATAAGADRETQYF.

This chain uses TRBV5-6 with TRBJ1-5; D is unclear. CDR3 length equals 12 residues. CDR1 SGHDT and CDR2 YYEEEE come from the germline V gene. With 3 bases removed from V and 11 bases from J, the gap between germline ends came to 12 bases. In DNA, the CDR3 is TGTGCCAGCAGCTCCCCCGGCGGGTCCCAGCATTTT. This encodes CASSSPGGSQHF.

The chain carries TRBV5-5 and TRBJ2-7, with 8 bases fitting TRBD2. Trimming took 10 bases from V and 3 from J; bases not matched to a gene: 15. Germline V lookup: CDR1 SGHKS, CDR2 YYEKEE (reference sequence). The CDR3 spans 15 residues. The CDR3 DNA follows: TGTGCCCGCCGCTGGGGGGCGGGGGGAGTCTACGAGCAGTACTTC. Its protein is CARRWGAGGVYEQYF.

This chain connects TRBV30 to TRBJ2-1; a weak D match, TRBD1 (7 bases). The CDR3 runs 15 residues. V lost 5 bases, J lost 0 bases, and 14 bases lay in between. Germline CDR1 reads GTSNPN; CDR2 reads SVGIG (reference sequence). CDR3 region: CAWGGTASSYNEQFF. The CDR3 coding sequence is TGTGCCTGGGGCGGGACAGCCAGCTCCTACAATGAGCAGTTCTTC.

This chain links TRBV5-1 with TRBJ2-5, with D tentatively TRBD2 (6 bases). Trimming took off 3 bases at V and 1 base at J, with 10 bases between the two ends. The CDR3 sequence is 14 residues long. Germline CDR1 reads SGHRS; CDR2 reads YFSETQ. The chain's CDR3 is CASSWEVVQETQYF. The DNA for the CDR3 is TGCGCCAGCAGCTGGGAGGTAGTCCAAGAGACCCAGTACTTC.

In DNA form, the CDR3 reads TGTGCCAGCAGCTTGATTGAGGTCGGGGGTGTCGAGACCCAGTACTTC. Its protein product is CASSLIEVGGVETQYF. This chain uses TRBV5-5 with TRBJ2-5, with a tentative D call TRBD2 (6 bases). This CDR3 contains 16 residues. V dropped 1 base and J dropped 5 bases, with 18 bases sitting between them. Germline CDR1 is SGHKS and CDR2 is YYEKEE (reference sequence).

The CDR3 reads CASSAGQENLFSSPLHF. The CDR3 DNA sequence: TGTGCCAGCAGCGCCGGACAGGAGAACCTATTTTCTTCACCCCTCCACTTT. V is TRBV7-8 and J is TRBJ1-6, with 7 bases fitting TRBD1. J lost 9 bases, V lost 5 bases, and 16 bases had no gene match. The CDR3 extends over 17 amino acids. CDR1 is SGHVS and CDR2 is FQNEAQ in the germline V gene.

This rearrangement joins TRBV4-2 to TRBJ2-7; TRBD2 aligns across 9 bases. This CDR3 comprises 17 residues. Germline trimming cut 0 bases from V and 5 bases from J; bases unmatched to any gene: 11. Germline V CDR1 and CDR2: LGHNA, YNFKEQ. The CDR3 region is CASSQEGGRAGFHEQYF. In DNA form, the CDR3 reads TGTGCCAGCAGCCAAGAAGGCGGGAGGGCAGGGTTCCACGAGCAGTACTTC.

J is TRBJ2-7 and V is TRBV7-6; 8 bases line up with TRBD1. J lost 3 bases, V lost 1 base, and 8 bases had no gene match. The CDR3 consists of 16 residues. The V gene's germline CDR1 is SGHVS and CDR2 FNYEAQ. The CDR3, as DNA: TGTGCCAGCAGCTTAGGACCAGGGGGCGCGGGCTACGAGCAGTACTTC. It codes for CASSLGPGGAGYEQYF.

V usage is TRBV6-5 and J usage is TRBJ1-6, with TRBD1 matching 7 bases. There are 15 residues in the CDR3. The V gene's germline CDR1 is MNHEY and CDR2 SVGAGI. V lost 2 bases to trimming and J lost 7 bases; unmatched junction nucleotides: 5. Written as DNA, the CDR3 is TGTGCCAGCAGTTACACGACAGGGAACAATTCACCCCTCCACTTT. Translating it yields CASSYTTGNNSPLHF.

The chain employs TRBV6-1 and TRBJ1-2; 11 nucleotides agree with TRBD1. The CDR3 spans 18 residues. CDR1 and CDR2 (germline): MNHNS, SASEGT. Germline trimming cut 2 bases from V and 4 bases from J; bases unmatched to any gene: 12. The CDR3 sequence: CASSESRTGGSLFYGYTF. The DNA for the CDR3 is TGTGCCAGCAGTGAATCTCGGACAGGGGGCAGTCTTTTCTATGGCTACACCTTC.

This sequence joins TRBV30 and TRBJ1-2; no definite D call. The CDR3 has 13 amino acids. Trimming pared 5 bases from V and 2 bases from J, leaving 12 bases between. Germline CDR1 is GTSNPN and CDR2 is SVGIG (reference sequence). CDR3 protein: CAWGPGANYGYTF. The DNA for the CDR3 is TGTGCCTGGGGTCCCGGAGCCAACTATGGCTACACCTTC.

The chain employs TRBV10-3 and TRBJ2-2; D may be TRBD1 (6 bases). V lost 4 bases to trimming and J lost 1 base, with 16 bases between them. CDR3 length: 17 residues. The germline gives CDR1 ENHRY, CDR2 SYGVKD. In DNA, the CDR3 is TGTGCCATCAGTGGGTTTACTAGGGGGATGAACACCGGGGAGCTGTTTTTT. The encoded protein is CAISGFTRGMNTGELFF.

The chain carries TRBV7-9 and TRBJ2-3; D unclear. Trimming cost V 5 bases and J 3 bases, with 18 bases left between them. Germline loops: CDR1 SEHNR, CDR2 FQNEAQ (reference sequence). There are 16 residues in the CDR3. In nucleotides, the CDR3 is TGTGCCAGCAGCCCCTGGCGTCAGGCGAAAACAGATACGCAGTATTTT. This sequence encodes CASSPWRQAKTDTQYF.

The chain employs TRBV5-1 and TRBJ1-2, with D tentatively TRBD1 (5 bases). Germline assignment: CDR1 SGHRS and CDR2 YFSETQ. The CDR3 runs to 15 residues. Trimming took 3 bases from V and 6 from J, leaving 18 bases between them. CDR3 sequence (DNA): TGCGCCAGCAGCTCTAAACCCGACAGACCCGATGGCTACACCTTC. Its protein is CASSSKPDRPDGYTF.